This passage covers 19 T cell receptor beta chains from one sample sequenced in a study of T-cell memory formation after mild COVID-19. TCRdb recomputed calls from the 5' RACE reads with MiXCR, one row per CDR3 protein. The sample includes roughly 200,000 distinct CDR3 sequences, 16% seen only once; the top ten take 2% to 2.5%. The sequencing sample was made of PBMCs or a T cell subset sorted from them (not recorded which). All receptors come from an adult woman who had mild COVID-19 (a few samples of this study predate the infection). Cell type and time point are not known.

The chain has TRBV2 and TRBJ2-7; 11 positions match TRBD2. Per germline, CDR1 SNHLY and CDR2 FYNNEI. The CDR3 is 15 amino acids. Trimming took 7 bases from V and 5 from J; bases not matched to a gene: 10. The CDR3 coding sequence is TGTGCCAGCAAGCTGGCTAGCGGGGGGCGGAACGAGCAGTACTTC. It translates to CASKLASGGRNEQYF. Looking up the rest from reference TRBV2 and TRBJ2-7 gives the full variable domain: EPEVTQTPSHQVTQMGQEVILRCVPISNHLYFYWYRQILGQKVEFLVSFYNNEISEKSEIFDDQFSVERPDGSNFTLKIRSTKLEDSAMYFCASKLASGGRNEQYFGPGTRLTVT.

This clonotype showed up many times. The chain couples TRBV5-1 to TRBJ2-7; D remains ambiguous. V lost 0 bases and J 3 bases, leaving 7 bases between the germline ends. The CDR3 is 13 amino acids. CDR1 SGHRS and CDR2 YFSETQ come from the germline V gene. This CDR3 reads CASSLDILYEQYF. CDR3 DNA sequence: TGCGCCAGCAGCTTGGATATCCTCTACGAGCAGTACTTC. Based on the CDR3 plus reference TRBV5-1 and TRBJ2-7, the full variable domain is KAGVTQTPRYLIKTRGQQVTLSCSPISGHRSVSWYQQTPGQGLQFLFEYFSETQRNKGNFPGRFSGRQFSNSRSEMNVSTLELGDSALYLCASSLDILYEQYFGPGTRLTVT.

The chain joins TRBV25-1 to TRBJ2-4; 12 bases match TRBD2. The V segment lost 4 bases and the J segment 0 bases; nucleotides outside the gene matches: 4. The CDR3 consists of 17 residues. Germline V gene data show CDR1 as MGHDK and CDR2 as SYGVNS. The CDR3 reads CASSARTSGVAKNIQYF. CDR3 in DNA: TGTGCCAGCAGTGCTAGGACTAGCGGGGTAGCCAAAAACATTCAGTACTTC.

The J gene is TRBJ1-5, the V gene TRBV20-1; perhaps TRBD1 as D (6 bases). CDR1 and CDR2 (germline): DFQATT, SNEGSKA (reference sequence). Trimming removed 1 base at V and 3 bases at J, with 13 bases between. The length of the CDR3 is 15 residues. The CDR3 DNA reads TGCAGTGCTAGAGTTTCGGGACAACTCAATCAGCCCCAGCATTTT. Translation: CSARVSGQLNQPQHF.

This clonotype was counted a few times. The V gene is TRBV27, the J gene TRBJ1-1; D gene uncertain. Deletions cut 6 bases from V and 8 bases from J, with 13 bases between. Germline assignment: CDR1 MNHEY and CDR2 SMNVEV (reference sequence). This CDR3 spans 12 amino acids. Written as DNA, the CDR3 is TGTGCCAGCAGCCCCGGTCAGCCAGAAGCTTTCTTT. Translated, it gives CASSPGQPEAFF.

This clonotype was detected a few times. The chain couples TRBV5-1 to TRBJ2-1, with TRBD2 matching over 8 bases. V lost 0 bases and J lost 5; bases outside the gene matches: 4. There are 15 residues in the CDR3. The germline V gene encodes CDR1 SGHRS and CDR2 YFSETQ. CDR3 DNA sequence: TGCGCCAGCAGCTTGGCGGGAGGGATGGACAATGAGCAGTTCTTC. It codes for CASSLAGGMDNEQFF.

CDR3 sequence reads: CSASPRGHLTYEQYF. The DNA of the CDR3 is TGCAGTGCTTCGCCGCGGGGACATCTGACCTACGAGCAGTACTTC. This chain uses TRBV20-1 with TRBJ2-7; D possibly matches TRBD1 or TRBD2 (6 bases each). Germline V gives CDR1 DFQATT, CDR2 SNEGSKA (reference sequence). The CDR3 runs to 15 residues. The V gene lost 5 bases and the J gene lost 2 bases, with 19 bases spanning the gap.

The CDR3 loop reads CASSVGESTDTQYF. DNA of the CDR3: TGTGCCAGCAGCGTAGGGGAAAGCACAGATACGCAGTATTTT. V usage is TRBV9 and J usage is TRBJ2-3; D call uncertain. Trimming left V 0 bases short and J 0 bases short, with 5 bases between. CDR1 and CDR2 (germline): SGDLS, YYNGEE. The CDR3 sequence is 14 residues long.

The rearrangement joins TRBV4-2 to TRBJ2-1; 10 positions match TRBD2. This CDR3 spans 15 amino acids. Germline assignment: CDR1 LGHNA and CDR2 YNFKEQ. V was pared by 1 base and J by 9 bases, with 6 bases of the junction left unmatched. The CDR3: CASSQGLAGEVEQFF. CDR3 sequence (DNA): TGTGCCAGCAGCCAAGGGCTAGCGGGAGAGGTTGAGCAGTTCTTC.

The V gene is TRBV29-1, the J gene TRBJ2-7, with a tentative D call TRBD1 (6 bases). The ends were cut back, 3 bases at V and 6 bases at J, with 12 bases in the middle. This CDR3 has 12 residues. Per the germline V gene, CDR1 is SQVTM and CDR2 is ANQGSEA. In nucleotides, the CDR3 is TGCAGCGTTGATAGGGGGACCCGCGAGCAGTACTTC. Translation: CSVDRGTREQYF.

This clonotype was seen a handful of times. Here the CDR3 DNA reads TGCAGTGCTAGAGATTGGGGCTCCTACAATGAGCAGTTCTTC. It specifies CSARDWGSYNEQFF. The gene calls are TRBV20-1 and TRBJ2-1; D is unresolved. The V end lost 0 bases, the J end lost 0 bases, and 6 bases lay between the germline ends. The length of the CDR3 is 14 residues. The germline V gene has CDR1 DFQATT and CDR2 SNEGSKA (reference sequence).

This clonotype was counted a few times. This rearrangement joins TRBV5-1 to TRBJ2-1; D is tentatively TRBD1 or TRBD2 (5 bases each). This CDR3 is 13 amino acids long. V was pared by 4 bases and J by 7 bases, with 12 bases between. Germline-derived CDR1 and CDR2 are SGHRS and YFSETQ. As DNA, the CDR3 is TGCGCCAGCAGCCCGACAGAGGGAAATGAGCAGTTCTTC. Its protein product is CASSPTEGNEQFF.

The chain recombines TRBV7-9 with TRBJ2-5; D might be TRBD1 (7 bases). Trimming left V 2 bases short and J 4 bases short, with 20 bases between. CDR3 length equals 17 residues. In germline, CDR1 is SEHNR, CDR2 FQNEAQ (reference sequence). The CDR3 sequence is CASSLSLGGGAGETQYF. CDR3 bases: TGTGCCAGCAGCTTATCCCTCGGAGGGGGCGCGGGAGAGACCCAGTACTTC. Variable domain in full (rest from reference TRBV7-9 and TRBJ2-5): DTGVSQNPRHKITKRGQNVTFRCDPISEHNRLYWYRQTLGQGPEFLTYFQNEAQLEKSRLLSDRFSAERPKGSFSTLEIQRTEQGDSAMYLCASSLSLGGGAGETQYFGPGTRLLVL.

The chain carries TRBV9 and TRBJ1-6; no clear D. Germline loops: CDR1 SGDLS, CDR2 YYNGEE. V was pared by 5 bases and J by 0 bases, with 12 bases between. The CDR3 is 16 amino acids. The DNA of the CDR3 is TGTGCCAGCAGTGAGGACGGGAGCTCCTATAATTCACCCCTCCACTTT. Protein: CASSEDGSSYNSPLHF.

This clonotype was seen only a few times. The chain is built from TRBV3-1 and TRBJ1-1, with D possibly being TRBD1 (5 bases). CDR1 and CDR2 from the germline V gene are LGHDT and YNNKEL (reference sequence). The length of the CDR3 is 12 residues. Trimming stripped 1 base from V and 8 bases from J, with 8 bases between. The CDR3 DNA sequence: TGTGCCAGCAGCCAAGCAGGGCGAGAAGCTTTCTTT. Its protein product is CASSQAGREAFF.

V and J are TRBV20-1 and TRBJ2-5, with no clear D. The CDR3 length is 14 residues. Trimming cost V 8 bases and J 3 bases, with 19 bases left between them. Germline CDR1 DFQATT, CDR2 SNEGSKA (reference sequence). CDR3 sequence reads: CSSMGFESEETQYF. CDR3 DNA: TGCAGTTCCATGGGGTTTGAAAGCGAAGAGACCCAGTACTTC.

CDR3 region: CASSQDPSYNSPLHF. The CDR3 nucleotides read TGCGCCAGCAGCCAAGATCCCTCCTATAATTCACCCCTCCACTTT. This rearrangement joins TRBV4-1 to TRBJ1-6; D not resolved. CDR1 is MGHRA, CDR2 YSYEKL, per germline. This CDR3 has 15 amino acids. The V gene lost 0 bases and the J gene lost 0 bases, with 3 bases spanning the gap.

The V and J genes are TRBV4-3 and TRBJ2-3, with D possibly being TRBD1 or TRBD2 (5 bases each). The CDR3 contains 13 residues. V gave up 1 base and J gave up 6 bases, with 8 bases separating them. Germline V gene data show CDR1 as LGHNA and CDR2 as YSLEER. CDR3 residues: CASSQGGGDTQYF. In DNA form, the CDR3 reads TGCGCCAGCAGCCAAGGTGGGGGTGATACGCAGTATTTT.

A few counts support this clonotype. The V call is TRBV2, the J call TRBJ2-7, with TRBD2 matching over 9 bases. The CDR3 runs to 14 residues. The trim removed 6 bases at V and 3 bases at J, leaving 6 bases unmatched. CDR1 is SNHLY, CDR2 FYNNEI, per germline. The CDR3 DNA follows: TGTGCCAGCAGGAGACTAGCGGAGGGCTACGAGCAGTACTTC. It yields the protein CASRRLAEGYEQYF.